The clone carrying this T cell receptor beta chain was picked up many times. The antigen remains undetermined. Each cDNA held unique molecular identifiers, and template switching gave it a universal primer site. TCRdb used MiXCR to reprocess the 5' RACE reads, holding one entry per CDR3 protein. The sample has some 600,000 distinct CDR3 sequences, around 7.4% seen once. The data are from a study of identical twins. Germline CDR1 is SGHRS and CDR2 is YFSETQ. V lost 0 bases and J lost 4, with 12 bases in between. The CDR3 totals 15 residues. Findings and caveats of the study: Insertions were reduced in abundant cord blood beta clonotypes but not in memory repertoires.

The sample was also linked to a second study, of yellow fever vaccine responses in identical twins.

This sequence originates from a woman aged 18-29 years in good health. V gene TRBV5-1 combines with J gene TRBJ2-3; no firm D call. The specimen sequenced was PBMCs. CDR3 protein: CASSLDGLYADTQYF. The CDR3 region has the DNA TGCGCCAGCAGCTTGGACGGGCTGTACGCAGATACGCAGTATTTT. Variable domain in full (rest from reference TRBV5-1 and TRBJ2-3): KAGVTQTPRYLIKTRGQQVTLSCSPISGHRSVSWYQQTPGQGLQFLFEYFSETQRNKGNFPGRFSGRQFSNSRSEMNVSTLELGDSALYLCASSLDGLYADTQYFGPGTRLTVL.